This TCR beta chain was identified during a study of T-cell memory formation after mild COVID-19. This clonotype was picked up a small number of times. One entry per CDR3 protein, called by TCRdb with MiXCR from the 5' RACE reads. This sample has hundreds of thousands of distinct CDR3 sequences, with 20% found just once. The clonotype comes from an adult woman who had mild COVID-19 (a few samples of this study predate the infection). Cell type and time point are not known. Sequencing used PBMCs or a T cell subset sorted from them (not recorded which).

The CDR3 loop is CASSPGVRDTQYF. The DNA of the CDR3 is TGTGCCAGCTCACCAGGGGTTAGAGATACGCAGTATTTT. V usage is TRBV18 and J usage is TRBJ2-3; no reliable D call. The CDR3 loop spans 13 amino acids. The V end lost 2 bases, the J end lost 5 bases, and 8 bases lay between the germline ends. Germline V gene data show CDR1 as KGHSH and CDR2 as LQKENI. Supplemented by reference TRBV18 and TRBJ2-3, the full variable domain reads NAGVMQNPRHLVRRRGQEARLRCSPMKGHSHVYWYRQLPEEGLKFMVYLQKENIIDESGMPKERFSAEFPKEGPSILRIQQVVRGDSAAYFCASSPGVRDTQYFGPGTRLTVL.